This TCR beta chain was found in a study of PD-L1 blockade in urothelial cancer (TCRdb year 2017). A note on the overall study: Every patient began therapy in 2014 and was given atezolizumab 1,200 mg intravenously every 3 weeks. Some 29 patients had pretreatment blood TCR-seq, some 25 had at least one posttreatment blood collection, and some 25 had tumor TCR-seq. An ECOG performance status of 0 or 1 was recorded for the patients, and 0 to 3 prior chemotherapy regimens had been received by the patients. Several patients reached durable clinical benefit, while some 20 patients did not. Blood samples were analyzed 3 weeks after the start of treatment (second dose) and 6 weeks after the start of treatment. About 90% of the 29 patients were males with bladder-origin urothelial cancer, and 18 of 29 reported a prior smoking history. The study, an exploratory multi-omic analysis, examined somatic, immune and clinical correlates of response to PD-L1 blockade with atezolizumab in urothelial cancer. Pretreatment tumor samples, along with matched peripheral blood serially collected before and after atezolizumab treatment, were subjected to TCR sequencing. Durable clinical benefit was defined as progression-free survival longer than 6 months, and TCR features were also tested against progression-free and overall survival. Whole exome sequencing and RNA sequencing of pretreatment tumors were performed alongside TCR sequencing in the same patients. Blood samples gave median yields of around 150,000 T cells and 65,000 to 85,000 unique TCRs, along with a median clonality of 0.080. General study outcomes and caveats: Patients with durable benefit showed greater expansion of tumor-associated TCR clones in peripheral blood 3 weeks after starting treatment (n of about 20, p = 0.022). Improved progression-free and overall survival was found to be associated with pretreatment peripheral blood TCR clonality below the median. Because the sample size was small (n ≈ 30) and many exploratory analyses were performed, the results are intended to be hypothesis-generating.

A cohort of 25 to 35 patients with locally advanced or metastatic urothelial carcinoma, treated at Memorial Sloan Kettering on a trial protocol, was included. Peripheral blood mononuclear cells were collected pretreatment and during treatment, with between 1 and 8 total time points obtained per patient. The Qiagen DNeasy Blood extraction kit was used to purify genomic DNA from total PBMCs and from tumor samples. PBMCs were collected pretreatment and during treatment, and were isolated and stored as previously described. Including the terminal cysteine and phenylalanine, the CDR3 comprises 15 residues. The CDR3 DNA has 45 bases and is translated from base 1. CDR1 and CDR2, looked up from the germline V gene, are SNHLY and FYNNEI. V is cut back by 5 bases and J by 7 bases, with 7 bases in the junction unmatched. Synthetic TCR analog templates were spiked into each PCR so that absolute template abundance could be estimated from read counts. Using the immunoSEQ assay, TCRbeta CDR3 regions were amplified from genomic DNA with bias-controlled V and J gene primers. Sequencing of rearranged TCRbeta segments was performed at approximately 20X coverage. The published analysis was carried out like this. Sequencing errors were corrected by clustering, and CDR3s were annotated against IMGT so that V, D and J genes could be assigned. Only productive TCRbeta rearrangements were used in downstream analyses, excluding out-of-frame or stop-codon sequences. Clonality was calculated as one minus the Shannon entropy normalized by the log of the number of unique productive sequences. Clones differing between time points or between blood and tumor were identified by Fisher's exact test with Benjamini-Hochberg correction at adjusted p below 0.01. Held by TCRdb, this immuneACCESS table contains in-frame sequences only and omits some clones. Under half of the omission traces to an unresolved V gene where checked; the cause of the rest is unknown. V, J and clone size were drawn from that table, and D and trimming were deduced from the DNA. Across this sample there are 25,000 to 30,000 clones, with around 90% seen only once. 1.5% to 2% of the sample comes from the top ten.

Regarding this clone: The specificity of this receptor is unknown. No per-base quality is available; no much larger clone lies one base away.

The rearrangement combines TRBV2 with TRBJ2-1, with 11 central nucleotides matching TRBD2. This sample comprised PBMCs, obtained around atezolizumab (anti-PD-L1) treatment. The clonotype was recovered from a man aged 45-60 years with urothelial cancer. The sequenced DNA: TGTGCCAGCAGTCTTATAGCGGGGGGGTGGAATGAGCAGTTCTTC. Its protein product is CASSLIAGGWNEQFF.